The clone carrying this TCR beta chain showed up just a few times. Its antigen remains unknown. The CDR3 extends over 16 amino acids. The V and J ends lost 1 base and 0 bases, in that order; junction bases with no gene match: 5. Germline V gene data show CDR1 as MNHNS and CDR2 as SASEGT. The data are from a study of PD-1 blockade in classical Hodgkin lymphoma. General observations from the study: By C4D1, CD4+ diversity increased significantly, especially in complete responders.

Some clones are missing from TCRdb's copy, which holds only in-frame ones; the method was immunoSEQ multiplex PCR. The table records 45,000 or so clones, more than 70% of them present only once. Relapse was seen in all patients after autologous stem cell transplantation, and brentuximab vedotin exposure was variable. Patients had relapsed/refractory classical Hodgkin lymphoma with complete response, partial response or progressive disease as best response. The receptor's source is a human donor with classical Hodgkin lymphoma. The rearrangement uses TRBV6-1 and TRBJ2-7; TRBD2 aligns across 8 bases. The sample consisted of peripheral blood mononuclear cells (PBMCs), taken at baseline. The chain's CDR3 is CASSEGLAGTSYEQYF. The CDR3 nucleotides read TGTGCCAGCAGTGAAGGGCTAGCGGGTACCTCCTACGAGCAGTACTTC.